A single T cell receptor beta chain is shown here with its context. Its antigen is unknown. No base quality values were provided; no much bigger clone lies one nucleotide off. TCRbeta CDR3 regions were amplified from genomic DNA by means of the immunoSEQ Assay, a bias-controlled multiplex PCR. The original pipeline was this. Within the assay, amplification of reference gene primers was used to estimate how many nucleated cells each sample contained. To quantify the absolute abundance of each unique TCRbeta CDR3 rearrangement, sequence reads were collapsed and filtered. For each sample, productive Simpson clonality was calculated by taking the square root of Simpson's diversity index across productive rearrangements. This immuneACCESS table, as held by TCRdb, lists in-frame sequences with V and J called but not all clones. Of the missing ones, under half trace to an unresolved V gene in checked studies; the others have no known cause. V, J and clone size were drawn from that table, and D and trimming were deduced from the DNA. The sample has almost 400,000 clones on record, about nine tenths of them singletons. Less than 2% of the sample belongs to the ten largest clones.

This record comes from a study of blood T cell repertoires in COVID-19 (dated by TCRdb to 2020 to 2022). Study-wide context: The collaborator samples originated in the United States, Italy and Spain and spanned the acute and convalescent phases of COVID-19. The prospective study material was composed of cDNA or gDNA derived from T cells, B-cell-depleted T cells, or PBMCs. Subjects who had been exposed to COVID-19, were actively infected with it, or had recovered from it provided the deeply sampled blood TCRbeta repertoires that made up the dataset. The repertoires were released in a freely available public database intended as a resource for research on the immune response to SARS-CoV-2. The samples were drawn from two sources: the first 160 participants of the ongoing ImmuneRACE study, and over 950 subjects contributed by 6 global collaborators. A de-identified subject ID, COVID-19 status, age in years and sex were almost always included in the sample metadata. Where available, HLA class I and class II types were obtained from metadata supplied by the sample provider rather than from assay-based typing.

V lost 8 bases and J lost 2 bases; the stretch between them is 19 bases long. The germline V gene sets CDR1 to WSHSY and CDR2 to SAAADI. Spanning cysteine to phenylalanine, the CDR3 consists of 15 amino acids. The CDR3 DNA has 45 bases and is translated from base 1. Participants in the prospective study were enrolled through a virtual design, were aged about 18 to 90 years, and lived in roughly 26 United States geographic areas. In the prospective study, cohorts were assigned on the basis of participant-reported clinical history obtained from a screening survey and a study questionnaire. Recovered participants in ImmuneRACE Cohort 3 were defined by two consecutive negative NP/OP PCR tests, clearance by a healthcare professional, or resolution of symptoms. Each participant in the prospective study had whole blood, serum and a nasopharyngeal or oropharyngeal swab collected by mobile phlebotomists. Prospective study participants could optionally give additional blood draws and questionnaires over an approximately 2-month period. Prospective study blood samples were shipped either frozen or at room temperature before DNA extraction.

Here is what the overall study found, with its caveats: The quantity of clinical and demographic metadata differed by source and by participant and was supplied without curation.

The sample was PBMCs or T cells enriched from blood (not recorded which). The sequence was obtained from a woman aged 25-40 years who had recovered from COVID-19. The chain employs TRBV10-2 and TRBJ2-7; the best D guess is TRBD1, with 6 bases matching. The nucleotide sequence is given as TGCGCCAGCGGCGATCAGGGGACCGGAACCTACGAGCAGTACTTC. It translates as CASGDQGTGTYEQYF.